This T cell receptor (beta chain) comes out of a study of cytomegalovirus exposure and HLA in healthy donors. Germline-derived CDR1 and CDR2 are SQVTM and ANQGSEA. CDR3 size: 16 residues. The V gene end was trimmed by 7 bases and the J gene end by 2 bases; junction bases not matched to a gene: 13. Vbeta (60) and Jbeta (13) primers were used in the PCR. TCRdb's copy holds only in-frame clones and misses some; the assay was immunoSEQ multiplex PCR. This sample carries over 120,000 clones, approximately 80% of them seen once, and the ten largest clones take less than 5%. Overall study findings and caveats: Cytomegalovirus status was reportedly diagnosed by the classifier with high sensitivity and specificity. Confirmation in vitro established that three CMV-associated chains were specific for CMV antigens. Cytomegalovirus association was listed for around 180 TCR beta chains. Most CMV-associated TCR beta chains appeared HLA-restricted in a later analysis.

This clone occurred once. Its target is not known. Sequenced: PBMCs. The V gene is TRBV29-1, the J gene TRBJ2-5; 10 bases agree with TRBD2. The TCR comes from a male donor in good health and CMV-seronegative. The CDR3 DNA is TGCAGCGGAGGGACAAGGCCAGCGGGGGGGCAAGAGACCCAGTACTTC. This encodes CSGGTRPAGGQETQYF. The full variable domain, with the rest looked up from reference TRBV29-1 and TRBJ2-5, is SAVISQKPSRDICQRGTSLTIQCQVDSQVTMMFWYRQQPGQSLTLIATANQGSEATYESGFVIDKFPISRPNLTFSTLTVSNMSPEDSSIYLCSGGTRPAGGQETQYFGPGTRLLVL.